Sequencing of this T cell receptor (beta chain) was carried out in a study of T-cell memory formation after mild COVID-19. Study-level information: Most TCR clusters belonged to a single donor.

Via MiXCR, TCRdb re-called the 5' RACE reads, giving one row per CDR3 protein. The sample consists of 350,000 to 500,000 distinct CDR3 sequences, less than 25% of them appearing once. This CDR3 comprises 13 residues. Germline V CDR1 and CDR2: LGHDT, YNNKEL (reference sequence). V shed 0 bases and J shed 6 bases, with 9 bases lying between them. Only a few counts were recorded for this clonotype. This TCR was sampled from an adult woman who had mild COVID-19 (a few samples of this study predate the infection). Cell type and time point are not known. The specimen was PBMCs or a T cell subset sorted from them (not recorded which). V usage is TRBV3-1 and J usage is TRBJ2-7; D is unclear. CDR3 nucleotide sequence: TGTGCCAGCAGCCAAGATAAGGCAAGCGAGCAGTACTTC. Translation: CASSQDKASEQYF.